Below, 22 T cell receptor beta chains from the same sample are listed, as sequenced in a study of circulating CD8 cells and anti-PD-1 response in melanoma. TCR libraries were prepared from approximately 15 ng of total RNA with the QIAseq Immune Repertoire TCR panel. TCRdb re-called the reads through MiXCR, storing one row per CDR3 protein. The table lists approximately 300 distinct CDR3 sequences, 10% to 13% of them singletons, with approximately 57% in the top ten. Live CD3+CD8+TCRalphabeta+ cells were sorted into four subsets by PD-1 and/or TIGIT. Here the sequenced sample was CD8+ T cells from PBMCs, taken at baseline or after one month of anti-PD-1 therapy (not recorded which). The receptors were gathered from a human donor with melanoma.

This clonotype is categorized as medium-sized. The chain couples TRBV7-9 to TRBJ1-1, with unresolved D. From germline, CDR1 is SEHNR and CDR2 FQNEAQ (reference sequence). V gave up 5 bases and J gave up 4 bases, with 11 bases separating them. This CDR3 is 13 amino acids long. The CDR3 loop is CASSPPQITEAFF. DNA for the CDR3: TGTGCCAGCAGCCCCCCGCAAATCACTGAAGCTTTCTTT.

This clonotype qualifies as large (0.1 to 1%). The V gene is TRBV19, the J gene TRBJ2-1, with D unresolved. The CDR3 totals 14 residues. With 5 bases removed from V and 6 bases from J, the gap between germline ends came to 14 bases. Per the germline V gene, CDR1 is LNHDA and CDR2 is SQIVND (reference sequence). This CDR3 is CASSLTHSSNEQFF. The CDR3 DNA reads TGTGCCAGTAGTTTAACCCATTCAAGCAATGAGCAGTTCTTC.

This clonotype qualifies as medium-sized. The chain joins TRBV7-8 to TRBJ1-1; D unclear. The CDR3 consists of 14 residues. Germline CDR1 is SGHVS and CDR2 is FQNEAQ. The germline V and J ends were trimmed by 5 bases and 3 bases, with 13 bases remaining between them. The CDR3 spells CASSAWEGYTEAFF. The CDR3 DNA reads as TGTGCCAGCAGCGCCTGGGAGGGATACACTGAAGCTTTCTTT.

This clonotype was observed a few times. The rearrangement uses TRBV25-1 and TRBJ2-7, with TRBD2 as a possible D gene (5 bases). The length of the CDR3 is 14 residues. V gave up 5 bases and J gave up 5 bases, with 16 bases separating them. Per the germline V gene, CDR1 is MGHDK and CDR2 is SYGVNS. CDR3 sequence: CASSSRRGNNEQYF. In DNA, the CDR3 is TGTGCCAGCAGTTCAAGGAGAGGGAACAACGAGCAGTACTTC.

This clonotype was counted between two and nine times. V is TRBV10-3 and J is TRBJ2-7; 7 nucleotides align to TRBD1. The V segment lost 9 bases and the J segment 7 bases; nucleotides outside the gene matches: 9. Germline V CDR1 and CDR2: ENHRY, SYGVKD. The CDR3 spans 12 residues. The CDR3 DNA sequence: TGTGCCATGGGACAGTCTTTCTGGGAGCAGTACTTC. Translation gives CAMGQSFWEQYF.

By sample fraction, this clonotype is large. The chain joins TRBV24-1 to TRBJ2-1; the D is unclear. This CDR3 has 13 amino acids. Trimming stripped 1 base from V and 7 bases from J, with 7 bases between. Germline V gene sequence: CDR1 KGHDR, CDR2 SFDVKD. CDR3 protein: CATSDLGVNEQFF. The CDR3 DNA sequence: TGTGCCACCAGTGATTTAGGAGTTAATGAGCAGTTCTTC.

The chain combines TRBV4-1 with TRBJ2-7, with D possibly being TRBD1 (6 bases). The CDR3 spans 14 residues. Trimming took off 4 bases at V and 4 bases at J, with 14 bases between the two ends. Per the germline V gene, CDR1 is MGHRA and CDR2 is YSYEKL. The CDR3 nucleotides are TGCGCCAGCAGCCCGAACGAGGACAGTTACGAGCAGTACTTC. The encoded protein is CASSPNEDSYEQYF.

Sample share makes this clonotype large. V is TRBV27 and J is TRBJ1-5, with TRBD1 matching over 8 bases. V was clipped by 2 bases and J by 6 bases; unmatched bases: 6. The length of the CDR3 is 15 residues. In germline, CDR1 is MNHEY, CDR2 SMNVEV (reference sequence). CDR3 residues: CASSLATGVGQPQHF. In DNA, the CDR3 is TGTGCCAGCAGTTTAGCGACAGGGGTCGGTCAGCCCCAGCATTTT.

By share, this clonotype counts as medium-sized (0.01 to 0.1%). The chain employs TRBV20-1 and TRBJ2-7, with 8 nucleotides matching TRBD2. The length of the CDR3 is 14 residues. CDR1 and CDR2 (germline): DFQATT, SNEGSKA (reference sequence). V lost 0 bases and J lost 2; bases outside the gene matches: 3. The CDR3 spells CSARDGGEAYEQYF. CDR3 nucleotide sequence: TGCAGTGCTAGAGACGGGGGGGAGGCCTACGAGCAGTACTTC.

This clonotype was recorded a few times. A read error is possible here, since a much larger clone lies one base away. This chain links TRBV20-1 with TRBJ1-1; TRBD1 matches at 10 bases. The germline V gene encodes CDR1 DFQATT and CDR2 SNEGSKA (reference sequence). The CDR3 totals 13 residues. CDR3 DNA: TGCAGTACTAGGGGGACAGGGGACACTGAAGCTTTCTTT. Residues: CSTRGTGDTEAFF.

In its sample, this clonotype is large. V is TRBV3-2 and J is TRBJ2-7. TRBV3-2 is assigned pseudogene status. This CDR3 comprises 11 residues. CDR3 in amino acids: CASSPKYEQYF. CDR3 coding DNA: TGTGCCAGCAGCCCCAAATACGAGCAGTACTTC.

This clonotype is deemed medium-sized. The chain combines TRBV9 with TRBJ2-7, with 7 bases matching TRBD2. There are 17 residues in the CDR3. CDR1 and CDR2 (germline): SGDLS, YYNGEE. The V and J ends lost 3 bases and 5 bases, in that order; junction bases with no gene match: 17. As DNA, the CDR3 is TGTGCCAGCAGCGGATTGGAAAGGACTAGTCCGGTTCACGAGCAGTACTTC. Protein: CASSGLERTSPVHEQYF.

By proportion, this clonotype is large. This CDR3 reads CASSQAGNRRYGYTF. CDR3 DNA sequence: TGTGCCAGCAGCCAAGCTGGGAATCGTCGCTATGGCTACACCTTC. The chain is built from TRBV3-1 and TRBJ1-2; D remains ambiguous. This CDR3 spans 15 amino acids. The V gene lost 1 base and the J gene lost 4 bases, with 13 bases spanning the gap. CDR1 and CDR2 (germline): LGHDT, YNNKEL (reference sequence).

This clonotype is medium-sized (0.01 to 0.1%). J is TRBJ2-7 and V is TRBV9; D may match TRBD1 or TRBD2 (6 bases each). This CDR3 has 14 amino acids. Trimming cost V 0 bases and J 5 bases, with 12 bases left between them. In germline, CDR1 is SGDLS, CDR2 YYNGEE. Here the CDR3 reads CASSVDPGANEQYF. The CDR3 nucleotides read TGTGCCAGCAGCGTAGATCCGGGGGCCAACGAGCAGTACTTC.

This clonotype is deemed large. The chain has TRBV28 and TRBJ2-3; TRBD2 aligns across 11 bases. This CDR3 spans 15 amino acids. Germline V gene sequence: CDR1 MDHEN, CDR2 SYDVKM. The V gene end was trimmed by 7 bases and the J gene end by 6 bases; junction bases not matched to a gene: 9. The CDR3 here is CASTASGGNLDTQYF. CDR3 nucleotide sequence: TGTGCCAGCACGGCTAGCGGGGGGAATCTCGATACGCAGTATTTT.

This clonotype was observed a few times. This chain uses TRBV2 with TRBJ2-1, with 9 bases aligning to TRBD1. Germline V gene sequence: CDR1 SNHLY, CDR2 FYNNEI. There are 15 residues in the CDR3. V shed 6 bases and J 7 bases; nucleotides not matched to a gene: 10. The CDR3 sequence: CASRYPGTGLNEQFF. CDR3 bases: TGTGCCAGCAGATACCCCGGGACAGGGCTGAATGAGCAGTTCTTC.

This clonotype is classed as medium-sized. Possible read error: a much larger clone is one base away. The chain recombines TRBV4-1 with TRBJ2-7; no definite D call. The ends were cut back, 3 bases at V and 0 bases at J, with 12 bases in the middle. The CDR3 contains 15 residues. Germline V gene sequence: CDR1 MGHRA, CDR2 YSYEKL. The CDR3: CASSQSLGFSYEQYF. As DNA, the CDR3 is TGCGCCAGCAGCCAGAGTCTAGGGTTCTCCTACGAGCAGTACTTC.

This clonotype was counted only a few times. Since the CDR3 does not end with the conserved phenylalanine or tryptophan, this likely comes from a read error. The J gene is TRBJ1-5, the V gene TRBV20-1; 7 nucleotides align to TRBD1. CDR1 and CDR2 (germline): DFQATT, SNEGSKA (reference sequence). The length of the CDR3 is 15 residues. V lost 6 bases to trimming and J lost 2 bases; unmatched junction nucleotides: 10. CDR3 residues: CSALDRVTGNQPQHS. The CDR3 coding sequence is TGCAGTGCCCTCGACAGGGTAACTGGCAATCAGCCCCAGCATTCT.

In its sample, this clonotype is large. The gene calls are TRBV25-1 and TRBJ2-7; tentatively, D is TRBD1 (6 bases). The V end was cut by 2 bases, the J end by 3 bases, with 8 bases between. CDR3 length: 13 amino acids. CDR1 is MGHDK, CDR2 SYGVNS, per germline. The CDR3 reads CASSETGIYEQYF. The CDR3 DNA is TGTGCCAGCAGTGAAACAGGGATCTACGAGCAGTACTTC.

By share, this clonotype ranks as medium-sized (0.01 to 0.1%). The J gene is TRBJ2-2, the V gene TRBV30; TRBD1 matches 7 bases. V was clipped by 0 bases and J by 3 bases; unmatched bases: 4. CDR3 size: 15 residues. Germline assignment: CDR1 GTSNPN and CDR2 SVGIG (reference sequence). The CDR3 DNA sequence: TGTGCCTGGAGTGTAAGGGGGCTGGACACCGGGGAGCTGTTTTTT. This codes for CAWSVRGLDTGELFF.

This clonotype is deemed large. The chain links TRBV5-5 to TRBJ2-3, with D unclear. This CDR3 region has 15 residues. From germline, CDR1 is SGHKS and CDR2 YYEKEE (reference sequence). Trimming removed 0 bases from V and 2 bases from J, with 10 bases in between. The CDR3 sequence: CASSLGTTLTDTQYF. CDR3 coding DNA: TGTGCCAGCAGCTTGGGGACGACGCTCACAGATACGCAGTATTTT.

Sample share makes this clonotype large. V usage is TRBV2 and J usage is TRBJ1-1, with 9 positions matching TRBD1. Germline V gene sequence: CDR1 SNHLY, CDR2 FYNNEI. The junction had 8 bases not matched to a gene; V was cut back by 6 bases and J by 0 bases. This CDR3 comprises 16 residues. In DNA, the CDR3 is TGTGCCAGCAGCCACGGGACAGGGCTTATGAACACTGAAGCTTTCTTT. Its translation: CASSHGTGLMNTEAFF.